These T cell receptor beta chains were read from a single sample in a study of cytomegalovirus exposure and HLA in healthy donors. The method was immunoSEQ multiplex PCR; TCRdb's version includes in-frame clones alone and lacks a portion of them. Among around 120,000 clones listed, 77% were seen once. The sample comprised PBMCs. All receptors derive from a human donor in good health. Both conserved end residues are part of each CDR3. Clone size is shown for a subset of rows, as once, few, many or a class of expanded clone.

j_gene | v_gene | abundance | CDR3aa
TRBJ2-4 | TRBV4-1 | . | CASSLTYGGKNIQYF
TRBJ2-2 | TRBV28 | . | CASRGRGTRTGELFF
TRBJ2-3 | TRBV29-1 | . | CSVARDSPSTDTQYF
TRBJ2-5 | TRBV6-6 | . | CASSYLGTSGRETQYF
TRBJ2-1 | TRBV2 | . | CASSEGTGRNNEQFF
TRBJ2-7 | TRBV29-1 | . | CSVEDKRGKSWGQYF
TRBJ1-1 | TRBV11-2 | few | CASSQNAREVGEAFF
TRBJ2-5 | TRBV4-2 | . | CASSQDWAGRTSGRQETQYF
TRBJ2-5 | TRBV19 | . | CASSISRGETQYF
TRBJ2-1 | TRBV2 | . | CASRDREEFF
TRBJ2-7 | TRBV4-2 | few | CASSQGTSGSPSYEQYF
TRBJ1-2 | TRBV10-3 | . | CAISESNPSSYGYTF
TRBJ1-1 | TRBV5-1 | . | CASSSRMEGTEAFF
TRBJ1-2 | TRBV5-1 | . | CASSLGQGANYGYTF
TRBJ2-7 | TRBV5-6 | medium-sized | CASSLALEEQYF
TRBJ2-6 | TRBV19 | few | CASSIGGTGANVLTF
TRBJ1-3 | TRBV18 | . | CASSPGQARNTIYF
TRBJ2-2 | TRBV10-3 | . | CAISADRAANTGELFF
TRBJ1-2 | TRBV10-3 | . | CAISEGGGYTF
TRBJ1-5 | TRBV19 | . | CASSRQAAQHNQPQHF
TRBJ2-6 | TRBV27 | . | CASSLRESGANVLTF
TRBJ2-7 | TRBV2 | . | CASSWGQGQTEQYF
TRBJ2-7 | TRBV10-2 | . | CASSNGLSGYEQYF
TRBJ2-7 | TRBV6-1 | once | CASSGTGVRDEQYF
TRBJ1-1 | TRBV7-2 | . | CASSSGTVDNTEAFF
TRBJ2-7 | TRBV6-5 | . | CASSAPGQGTGEQYF
TRBJ1-2 | TRBV6-6 | . | CASSYGANTANYGYTF
TRBJ2-5 | TRBV5-6 | . | CASSPGSGRRAQYF
TRBJ2-5 | TRBV18 | . | CASSPSPGLAGAETQYF
TRBJ1-2 | TRBV6-1 | . | CASTGQGRNGYTF
TRBJ2-2 | TRBV7-3 | . | CASSPGQGSTGELFF
TRBJ2-1 | TRBV6-6 | . | CASSWDSYNEQFF
TRBJ2-3 | TRBV11-3 | . | CASSLVGAGSRFGTDTQYF
TRBJ2-1 | TRBV27 | once | CASSRTSGSSRTYNEQFF
TRBJ2-5 | TRBV6-6 | . | CASSPRAGAGETQYF
TRBJ2-7 | TRBV27 | . | CASSRDRSTYEQYF
TRBJ2-7 | TRBV7-9 | . | CASSLGTGSLYEQYF